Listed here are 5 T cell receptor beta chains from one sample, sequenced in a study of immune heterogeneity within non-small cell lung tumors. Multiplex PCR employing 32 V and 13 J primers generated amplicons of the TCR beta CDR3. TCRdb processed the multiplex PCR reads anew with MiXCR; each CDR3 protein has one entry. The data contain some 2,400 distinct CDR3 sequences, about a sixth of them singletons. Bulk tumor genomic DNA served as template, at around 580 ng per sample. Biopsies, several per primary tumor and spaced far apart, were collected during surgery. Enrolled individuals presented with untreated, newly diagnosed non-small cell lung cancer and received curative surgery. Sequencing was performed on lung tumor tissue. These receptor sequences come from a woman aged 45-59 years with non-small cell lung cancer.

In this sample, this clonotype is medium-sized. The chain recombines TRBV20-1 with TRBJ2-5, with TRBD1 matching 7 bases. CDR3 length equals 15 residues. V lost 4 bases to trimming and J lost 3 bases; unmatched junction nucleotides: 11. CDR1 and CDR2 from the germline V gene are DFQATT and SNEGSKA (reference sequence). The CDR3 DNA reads TGCAGTGCTATGGTGTTAGACAGGGCGGAAGAGACCCAGTACTTC. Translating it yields CSAMVLDRAEETQYF.

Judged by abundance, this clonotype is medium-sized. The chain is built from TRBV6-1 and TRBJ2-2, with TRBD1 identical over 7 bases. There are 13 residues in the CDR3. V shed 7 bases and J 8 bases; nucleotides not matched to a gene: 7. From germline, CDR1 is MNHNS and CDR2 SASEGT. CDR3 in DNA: TGTGCCAGCATCACAGGGGCCAGGGGGGAGCTGTTTTTT. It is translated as CASITGARGELFF.

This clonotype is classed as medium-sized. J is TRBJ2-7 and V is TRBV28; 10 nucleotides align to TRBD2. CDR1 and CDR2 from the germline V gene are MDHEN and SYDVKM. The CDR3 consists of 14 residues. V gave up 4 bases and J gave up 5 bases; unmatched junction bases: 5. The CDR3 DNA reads TGTGCCAGCAGTTCTAGCGGGAGCTTCCACGAGCAGTACTTC. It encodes CASSSSGSFHEQYF. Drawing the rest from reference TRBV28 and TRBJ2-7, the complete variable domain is DVKVTQSSRYLVKRTGEKVFLECVQDMDHENMFWYRQDPGLGLRLIYFSYDVKMKEKGDIPEGYSVSREKKERFSLILESASTNQTSMYLCASSSSGSFHEQYFGPGTRLTVT.

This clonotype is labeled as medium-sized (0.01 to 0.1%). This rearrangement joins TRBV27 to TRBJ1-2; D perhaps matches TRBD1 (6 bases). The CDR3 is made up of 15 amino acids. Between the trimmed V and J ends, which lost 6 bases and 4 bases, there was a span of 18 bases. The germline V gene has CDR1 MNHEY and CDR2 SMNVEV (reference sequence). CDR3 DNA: TGTGCCAGCAGAAATACAGGGAGGGCGTCCTATGGCTACACCTTC. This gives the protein CASRNTGRASYGYTF.

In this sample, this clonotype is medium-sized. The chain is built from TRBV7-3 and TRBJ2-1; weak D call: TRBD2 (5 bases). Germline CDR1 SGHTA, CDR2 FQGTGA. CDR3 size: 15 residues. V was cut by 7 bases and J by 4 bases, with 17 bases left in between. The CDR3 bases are TGTGCCAGCACCCACTCCCTAGCCCTATACAATGAGCAGTTCTTC. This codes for CASTHSLALYNEQFF. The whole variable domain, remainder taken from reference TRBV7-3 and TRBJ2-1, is GAGVSQTPSNKVTEKGKYVELRCDPISGHTALYWYRQSLGQGPEFLIYFQGTGAADDSGLPNDRFFAVRPEGSVSTLKIQRTERGDSAVYLCASTHSLALYNEQFFGPGTRLTVL.